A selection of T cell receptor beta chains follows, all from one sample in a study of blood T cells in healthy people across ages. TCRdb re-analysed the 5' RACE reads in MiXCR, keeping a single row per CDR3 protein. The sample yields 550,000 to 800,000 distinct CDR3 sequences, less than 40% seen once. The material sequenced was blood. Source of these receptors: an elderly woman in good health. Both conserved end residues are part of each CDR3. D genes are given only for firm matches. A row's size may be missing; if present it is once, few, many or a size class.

cdr3_aa: CASSSPGAWQSSYNEQFF
cdr3_nt: TGTGCCAGCAGCTCCCCGGGGGCGTGGCAGAGCTCCTACAATGAGCAGTTCTTC
clone_size: many
v_call: TRBV7-2
j_call: TRBJ2-1
d_call: .

cdr3_aa: CASRSGVLVGYTF
cdr3_nt: TGTGCCAGCAGGTCAGGGGTCTTGGTTGGCTACACCTTC
clone_size: .
v_call: TRBV28
j_call: TRBJ1-2
d_call: .

cdr3_aa: CASSQDLAKLALAGGTYEQYF
cdr3_nt: TGTGCCAGCAGCCAAGATCTCGCTAAGTTGGCTTTAGCGGGGGGAACCTACGAGCAGTACTTC
clone_size: many
v_call: TRBV4-2
j_call: TRBJ2-7
d_call: TRBD2

cdr3_aa: CASSLKSGASSYEQYF
cdr3_nt: TGTGCCAGCAGTTTAAAGTCCGGGGCCTCCTCCTACGAGCAGTACTTC
clone_size: .
v_call: TRBV14
j_call: TRBJ2-7
d_call: .

cdr3_aa: CASSRNRGMGTGELFF
cdr3_nt: TGTGCCAGCAGCCGGAACAGGGGAATGGGCACCGGGGAGCTGTTTTTT
clone_size: many
v_call: TRBV7-2
j_call: TRBJ2-2
d_call: TRBD1

cdr3_aa: CATDRGGSSYNEQFF
cdr3_nt: TGTGCCACCGACCGAGGGGGATCCTCCTACAATGAGCAGTTCTTC
clone_size: many
v_call: TRBV15
j_call: TRBJ2-1
d_call: .

cdr3_aa: CASSSLGTGGYQPQHF
cdr3_nt: TGTGCCAGCAGTTCCCTCGGGACAGGGGGCTATCAGCCCCAGCATTTT
clone_size: .
v_call: TRBV12-3/TRBV12-4
j_call: TRBJ1-5
d_call: TRBD1

cdr3_aa: CSAAPVGARSTDTQYF
cdr3_nt: TGCAGTGCTGCTCCAGTGGGGGCCCGGAGCACAGATACGCAGTATTTT
clone_size: many
v_call: TRBV20-1
j_call: TRBJ2-3
d_call: .

cdr3_aa: CASCLYRTGGRGYTF
cdr3_nt: TGTGCCAGCTGTTTATATCGGACGGGGGGCCGTGGCTACACCTTC
clone_size: .
v_call: TRBV27
j_call: TRBJ1-2
d_call: .

cdr3_aa: CASSYWTGGTDTQYF
cdr3_nt: TGTGCCAGCAGTTACTGGACAGGGGGCACAGATACGCAGTATTTT
clone_size: many
v_call: TRBV28
j_call: TRBJ2-3
d_call: TRBD1

cdr3_aa: CSVDRRGLTQYF
cdr3_nt: TGCAGCGTTGATAGGCGGGGACTGACCCAGTACTTC
clone_size: many
v_call: TRBV29-1
j_call: TRBJ2-5
d_call: .

cdr3_aa: CASSFYSNQPQHF
cdr3_nt: TGTGCCAGCAGTTTCTATAGCAATCAGCCCCAGCATTTT
clone_size: many
v_call: TRBV2
j_call: TRBJ1-5
d_call: .

cdr3_aa: CASASSGTAGTNTEAFF
cdr3_nt: TGTGCCAGCGCCTCGAGCGGTACGGCAGGGACGAACACTGAAGCTTTCTTT
clone_size: few
v_call: TRBV28
j_call: TRBJ1-1
d_call: .

cdr3_aa: CATTGDYTGELFF
cdr3_nt: TGTGCCACCACAGGGGATTACACCGGGGAGCTGTTTTTT
clone_size: many
v_call: TRBV12-3/TRBV12-4
j_call: TRBJ2-2
d_call: TRBD1

cdr3_aa: CASSLWGTNEKLFF
cdr3_nt: TGCGCCAGCAGCTTGTGGGGTACTAATGAAAAACTGTTTTTT
clone_size: .
v_call: TRBV5-1
j_call: TRBJ1-4
d_call: .

cdr3_aa: CASSLGGSGADNEQFF
cdr3_nt: TGCGCCAGCAGCTTGGGGGGTAGCGGGGCCGACAATGAGCAGTTCTTC
clone_size: many
v_call: TRBV5-1
j_call: TRBJ2-1
d_call: TRBD2

cdr3_aa: CVSSFDGSDEQFF
cdr3_nt: TGTGTTAGCAGCTTCGACGGGTCCGATGAGCAGTTCTTC
clone_size: .
v_call: TRBV12-3/TRBV12-4
j_call: TRBJ2-1
d_call: .

cdr3_aa: CASSTGGKSTDTQYF
cdr3_nt: TGTGCCAGCAGCACCGGGGGGAAGAGCACAGATACGCAGTATTTT
clone_size: many
v_call: TRBV7-6
j_call: TRBJ2-3
d_call: TRBD2